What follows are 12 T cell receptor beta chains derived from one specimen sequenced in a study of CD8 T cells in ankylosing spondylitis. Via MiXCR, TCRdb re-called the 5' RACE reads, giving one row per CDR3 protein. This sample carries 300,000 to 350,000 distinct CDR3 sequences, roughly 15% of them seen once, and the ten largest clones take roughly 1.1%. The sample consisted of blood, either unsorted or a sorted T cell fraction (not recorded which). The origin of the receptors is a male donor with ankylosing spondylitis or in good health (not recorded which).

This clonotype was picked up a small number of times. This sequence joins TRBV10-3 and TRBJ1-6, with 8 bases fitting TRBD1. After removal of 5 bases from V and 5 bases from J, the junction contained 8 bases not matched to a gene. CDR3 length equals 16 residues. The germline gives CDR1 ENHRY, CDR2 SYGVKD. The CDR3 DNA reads TGTGCCATCAGTCGACAGGGGAGTTTCGATAATTCACCCCTCCACTTT. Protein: CAISRQGSFDNSPLHF.

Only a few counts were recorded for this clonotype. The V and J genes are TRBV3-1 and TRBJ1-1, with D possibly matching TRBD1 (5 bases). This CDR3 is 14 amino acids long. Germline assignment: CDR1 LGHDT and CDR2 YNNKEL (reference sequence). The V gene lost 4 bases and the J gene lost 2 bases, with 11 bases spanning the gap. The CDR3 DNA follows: TGTGCCAGCAGCCGTGGGACGTTAAACACTGAAGCTTTCTTT. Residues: CASSRGTLNTEAFF.

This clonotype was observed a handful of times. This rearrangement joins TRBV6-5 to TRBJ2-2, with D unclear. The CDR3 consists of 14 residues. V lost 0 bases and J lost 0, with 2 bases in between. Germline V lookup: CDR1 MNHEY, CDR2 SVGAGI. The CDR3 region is CASSYSTNTGELFF. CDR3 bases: TGTGCCAGCAGTTACTCGACGAACACCGGGGAGCTGTTTTTT.

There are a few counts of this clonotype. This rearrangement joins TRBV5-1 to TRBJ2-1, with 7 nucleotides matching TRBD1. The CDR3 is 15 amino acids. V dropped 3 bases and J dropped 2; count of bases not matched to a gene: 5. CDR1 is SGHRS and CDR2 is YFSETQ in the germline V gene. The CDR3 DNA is TGCGCCAGCAGCTCACCGGGACAGCCCTACAATGAGCAGTTCTTC. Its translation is CASSSPGQPYNEQFF.

CDR3 nucleotides: TGCGCCAGCAACATTTCTGGGGACACCATATATTTT. It yields the protein CASNISGDTIYF. The chain combines TRBV4-1 with TRBJ1-3; D is ambiguous. This CDR3 is 12 amino acids long. The V gene lost 7 bases and the J gene lost 8 bases, with 12 bases spanning the gap. The germline V gene encodes CDR1 MGHRA and CDR2 YSYEKL.

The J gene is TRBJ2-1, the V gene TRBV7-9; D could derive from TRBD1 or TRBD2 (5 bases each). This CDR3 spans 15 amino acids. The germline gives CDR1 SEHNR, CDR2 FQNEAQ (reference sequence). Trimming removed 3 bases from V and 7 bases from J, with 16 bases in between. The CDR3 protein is CASSFTGAEKNEQFF. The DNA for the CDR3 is TGTGCCAGCAGCTTCACCGGGGCCGAGAAGAATGAGCAGTTCTTC.

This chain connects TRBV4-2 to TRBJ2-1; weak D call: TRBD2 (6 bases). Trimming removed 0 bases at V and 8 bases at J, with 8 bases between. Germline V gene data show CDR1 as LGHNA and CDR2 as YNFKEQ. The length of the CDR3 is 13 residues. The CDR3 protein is CASSQESGDEQFF. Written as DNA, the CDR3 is TGTGCCAGCAGCCAAGAGTCGGGGGATGAGCAGTTCTTC.

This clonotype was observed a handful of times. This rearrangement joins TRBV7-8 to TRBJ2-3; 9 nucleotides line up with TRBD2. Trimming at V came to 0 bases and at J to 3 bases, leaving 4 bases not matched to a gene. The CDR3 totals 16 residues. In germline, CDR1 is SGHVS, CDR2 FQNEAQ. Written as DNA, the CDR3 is TGTGCCAGCAGCTTAGCGCGGAGCGGGGGGACAGATACGCAGTATTTT. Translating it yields CASSLARSGGTDTQYF. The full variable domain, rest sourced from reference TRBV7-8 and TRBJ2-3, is GAGVSQSPRYKVAKRGQDVALRCDPISGHVSLFWYQQALGQGPEFLTYFQNEAQLDKSGLPSDRFFAERPEGSVSTLKIQRTQQEDSAVYLCASSLARSGGTDTQYFGPGTRLTVL.

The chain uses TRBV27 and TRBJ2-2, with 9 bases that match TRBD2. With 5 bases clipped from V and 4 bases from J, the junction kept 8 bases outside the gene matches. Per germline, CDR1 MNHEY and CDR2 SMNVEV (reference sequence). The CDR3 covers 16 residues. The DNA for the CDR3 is TGTGCCAGCAGTCCCCTAGCGGGGTCGATCACCGGGGAGCTGTTTTTT. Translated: CASSPLAGSITGELFF.

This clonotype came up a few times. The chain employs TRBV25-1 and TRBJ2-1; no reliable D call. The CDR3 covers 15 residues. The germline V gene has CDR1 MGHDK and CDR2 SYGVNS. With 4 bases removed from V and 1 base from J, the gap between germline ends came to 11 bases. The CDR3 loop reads CASSGGDPSYNEQFF. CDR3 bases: TGTGCCAGCAGTGGTGGAGACCCTTCCTACAATGAGCAGTTCTTC.

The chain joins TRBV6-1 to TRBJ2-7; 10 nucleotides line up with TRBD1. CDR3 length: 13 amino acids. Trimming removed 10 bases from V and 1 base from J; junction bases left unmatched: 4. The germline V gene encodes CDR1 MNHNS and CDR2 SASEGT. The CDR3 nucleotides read TGTGCCAACAGACAGGGGGCATCCTACGAGCAGTACTTC. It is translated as CANRQGASYEQYF.

CDR3: CASSEPRNPNEQFF. Here the CDR3 DNA reads TGCGCCAGCAGTGAGCCTCGAAATCCCAATGAGCAGTTCTTC. This sequence joins TRBV10-2 and TRBJ2-1; D is unresolved. V lost 2 bases to trimming and J lost 6 bases, with 11 bases between them. There are 14 residues in the CDR3. Germline V gene sequence: CDR1 WSHSY, CDR2 SAAADI.